A selection of T cell receptor beta chains follows, all from one sample in a study of blood T cell repertoires in COVID-19. The assay was immunoSEQ multiplex PCR, and TCRdb's table has in-frame clones only and misses some. Of roughly 70,000 clones in the sample, 80% to 95% were seen once. Sequencing input: peripheral blood. The receptors come from a human donor in a cohort sampled during active COVID-19. CDR3s leave out the opening cysteine and the closing phenylalanine or tryptophan. Fields, in order: CDR3 protein, D gene, clone size, V gene. A D gene is named only where the DNA matches it firmly. The size entry is marked missing in some rows and otherwise reads once, few, many or a size class.

cdr3_aa: ASSTTGNEAF
d_call: TRBD1
clone_size: NA
v_call: TRBV18

cdr3_aa: ASSLGGRRNYGYT
d_call: NA
clone_size: NA
v_call: TRBV5-6

cdr3_aa: ASSLGLREGNSPLH
d_call: NA
clone_size: few
v_call: TRBV13

cdr3_aa: ASSSGGAYNEQF
d_call: TRBD1
clone_size: NA
v_call: TRBV28

cdr3_aa: ASRDRAYNEQF
d_call: TRBD1
clone_size: NA
v_call: TRBV27

cdr3_aa: ASSAGQGSGNTIY
d_call: TRBD1
clone_size: NA
v_call: TRBV5-1

cdr3_aa: ASRDRDATNEKLF
d_call: TRBD1
clone_size: NA
v_call: TRBV10-3

cdr3_aa: ASSSDRVGNTIY
d_call: TRBD1
clone_size: NA
v_call: TRBV7-2

cdr3_aa: AISGRTGTNTEAF
d_call: TRBD1
clone_size: NA
v_call: TRBV10-3

cdr3_aa: ASSYRRGPHHTQY
d_call: NA
clone_size: NA
v_call: TRBV6-2/TRBV6-3